The rows below give T cell receptor beta chains drawn from one sample of a study of PD-1 blockade in mismatch repair-deficient tumors. The protocol was immunoSEQ multiplex PCR, while the TCRdb copy is restricted to in-frame clones and leaves out a portion. The sample consists of 90,000 to 130,000 clones, about 80% of them appearing once. This sample comprised peripheral blood, obtained roughly 13 months after starting pembrolizumab. These receptors came from an adult with mismatch repair-deficient cancer. CDR3s include the opening cysteine and the closing phenylalanine or tryptophan. The order of the fields is CDR3 protein, clone size, V gene. Some rows have no size entry. The others give once, few or many, or a class for an expanded clone.

CASRTLAGRTDTQYF,.,TRBV19
CATSRDRATFYEQYF,.,TRBV15
CASSLRTGPEGTEAFF,few,TRBV14
CATSTRQGFTSGYTF,.,TRBV15
CASPPAFVERKPQHF,.,TRBV23-1
CASSLFVGDVPHEQFF,.,TRBV27
CASSYPASLGGEQFF,once,TRBV6-6
CASGGDRVTGELFF,.,TRBV19
CASRIGQADTEAFF,.,TRBV7-9
CASSPPGVTGELFF,few,TRBV5-1
CASSDSYSNQPQHF,.,TRBV6-4
CASSLSVWAQQFF,.,TRBV7-3
CASSLGAGQGARNEQFF,.,TRBV7-7
CASSLRNGANVLTF,.,TRBV7-2
CASSSDSYNEQFF,.,TRBV7-3
CAWRAYREGYTF,few,TRBV30
CASSPGWGTVNTEAFF,.,TRBV5-6
CASSGSQGFGNTIYF,.,TRBV19
CAWSWGTNEKLFF,.,TRBV30
CASWTHSYEQYF,.,TRBV27
CASSIGEGEQYF,few,TRBV19
CASTRVQGANYGYTF,.,TRBV6-6
CASKPLVGGAGELFF,.,TRBV6-1
CASSKVGIKGATPDNEQFF,.,TRBV21-1
CAWSSPSGLQETQYF,.,TRBV30
CASGLVPGTPGRNTIYF,.,TRBV12-5